This is a list of T cell receptor beta chains from one sample in a study of blood T cell repertoires in COVID-19. The protocol was immunoSEQ multiplex PCR, while the TCRdb copy is restricted to in-frame clones and leaves out a portion. The sample contains 210,000 or so clones, about 90% of which appear only once. Sequencing was done on a sample of peripheral blood. These receptors all stem from a woman between 50 and 59 years old with acute or convalescent COVID-19. CDR3s include the opening cysteine and the closing phenylalanine or tryptophan.

v_gene,j_gene,CDR3aa
TRBV18,TRBJ1-5,CASSPGPNQPQHF
TRBV9,TRBJ2-3,CASSVVTDTQYF
TRBV5-8,TRBJ2-3,CASTPRGQLSTDTQYF
TRBV11-3,TRBJ2-2,CASSPVQGISGELFF
TRBV7-2,TRBJ2-5,CASSLSSGQETQYF
TRBV5-6,TRBJ1-1,CASSSTGRSGGTEAFF
TRBV10-1,TRBJ2-3,CASSRGTKDTQYF
TRBV10-2,TRBJ2-3,CASSEPRQGGSTDTQYF
TRBV30,TRBJ2-6,CAWSGTGVPGANVLTF
TRBV19,TRBJ2-1,CASSSGSSDEQFF
TRBV6-2/TRBV6-3,TRBJ2-2,CASSHWVGQANTGELFF
TRBV10-3,TRBJ2-1,CAITEGGGSDNEQFF
TRBV3-1/TRBV3-2,TRBJ2-2,CASSQEMVRAAGELFF
TRBV5-4,TRBJ1-1,CASSSKNHMNTEAFF
TRBV6-4,TRBJ2-2,CASSDSAGGDTGELFF
TRBV6-6,TRBJ1-5,CASSTGGRPQHF
TRBV10-3,TRBJ2-5,CAISDRGLETQYF
TRBV21-1,TRBJ1-4,CASSLTGTDNEKLFF
TRBV4-3,TRBJ1-4,CASSQGYLGSPGEKLFF
TRBV7-8,TRBJ1-6,CASSLTGGTSPLHF
TRBV9,TRBJ2-5,CASSVGPGPGGETQYF
TRBV5-1,TRBJ1-2,CASSFPGQGSNYGYTF
TRBV5-1,TRBJ2-2,CASSQTSGTSTGELFF
TRBV20-1,TRBJ2-5,CSARIEETQYF
TRBV5-1,TRBJ1-2,CASSPDRGRGYTF
TRBV2,TRBJ2-7,CASSSGRGGSYEQYF
TRBV11-3,TRBJ2-3,CASSSNSRTDTQYF
TRBV7-2,TRBJ1-5,CASSLGTAQNQPQHF
TRBV2,TRBJ1-1,CASSETGNTEAFF
TRBV5-6,TRBJ1-5,CASTPGREGYQPQHF
TRBV29-1,TRBJ2-2,CSVGGETGELFF
TRBV19,TRBJ2-7,CASRPRDRGYEQYF
TRBV7-9,TRBJ2-7,CASSSREGTGSYEQYF
TRBV6-5,TRBJ2-7,CASSYRQAYEQYF
TRBV19,TRBJ2-3,CASSIGAGGPTLGDTQYF
TRBV11-3,TRBJ1-5,CASSLDGQEVNQPQHF
TRBV10-3,TRBJ2-3,CAISGGSTDTQYF
TRBV7-2,TRBJ2-7,CASSFTGTAYEQYF
TRBV12-5,TRBJ1-2,CASGLFPRGSFANYGYTF
TRBV19,TRBJ1-4,CASSILSATNEKLFF
TRBV9,TRBJ2-1,CASLRLADNSYNEQFF
TRBV28,TRBJ2-3,CASSFLAGGRTDTQYF
TRBV11-3,TRBJ1-2,CASSFADYGYTF
TRBV6-2/TRBV6-3,TRBJ2-1,CASSYGDREINEQFF
TRBV6-2/TRBV6-3,TRBJ1-1,CASSYSGTGYNTEAFF
TRBV19,TRBJ2-7,CASSIGAQRVVYEQYF
TRBV18,TRBJ2-1,CASSPGLVPVTYNEQFF
TRBV12-3/TRBV12-4,TRBJ1-4,CASTGQGSEKLFF
TRBV6-2/TRBV6-3,TRBJ1-2,CASSYPRLWDRGEYGYTF
TRBV5-1,TRBJ2-7,CASSLSPSGISEQYF
TRBV18,TRBJ1-3,CASSPVAGGRSGNTIYF
TRBV7-9,TRBJ2-5,CASSFAVGGETQYF
TRBV11-2,TRBJ1-1,CASSLINQGNTEAFF
TRBV7-2,TRBJ2-3,CASSTGQGFDTQYF
TRBV19,TRBJ1-5,CASSLSPSVRNQPQHF
TRBV30,TRBJ1-2,CVGFGYTF
TRBV5-5,TRBJ2-5,CASSLGTGELQETQYF
TRBV5-4,TRBJ1-2,CASSPRGNYGYTF
TRBV18,TRBJ2-7,CASSPSQGAREQYF